This passage covers 15 T cell receptor beta chains from one sample sequenced in a study of cytomegalovirus exposure and HLA in healthy donors. PCR primers comprised 60 Vbeta and 13 Jbeta primers. Measured with immunoSEQ multiplex PCR; TCRdb has only the in-frame clones, and not every one. The profile covers 120,000 or so clones, with over 60% appearing a single time and nearly 8.5% taken by the ten largest. Specimen: PBMCs. The receptors stem from a woman aged 40-49 years in good health and CMV-seropositive.

This clone appeared a single time. V is TRBV27 and J is TRBJ1-2; D is uncertain. The CDR3 is 14 amino acids. Germline V lookup: CDR1 MNHEY, CDR2 SMNVEV (reference sequence). V was cut by 1 base and J by 7 bases, with 13 bases left in between. CDR3 loop: CASSLWPNAGGYTF. The CDR3 nucleotides read TGTGCCAGCAGTTTATGGCCCAATGCGGGTGGCTACACCTTC.

The V and J genes are TRBV9 and TRBJ1-1, with a possible D match to TRBD1 (6 bases). Trimming cost V 3 bases and J 1 base, with 7 bases left between them. The CDR3 has 13 residues. CDR1 is SGDLS and CDR2 is YYNGEE in the germline V gene. CDR3 in DNA: TGTGCCAGCAGCGCGACAGGGAACACTGAAGCTTTCTTT. Encoded protein: CASSATGNTEAFF.

V usage is TRBV4-3 and J usage is TRBJ1-1; TRBD1 matches at 7 bases. With 0 bases clipped from V and 8 bases from J, the junction kept 9 bases outside the gene matches. Germline loops: CDR1 LGHNA, CDR2 YSLEER. The CDR3 runs 15 residues. The CDR3 region is CASSQDPGTDREAFF. The DNA for the CDR3 is TGCGCCAGCAGCCAAGATCCAGGTACGGACAGGGAAGCTTTCTTT.

This chain connects TRBV5-4 to TRBJ2-6; D may be TRBD2 (5 bases). Per the germline V gene, CDR1 is SGHNT and CDR2 is YYREEE (reference sequence). V was pared by 4 bases and J by 2 bases, with 22 bases between. The CDR3 length is 19 residues. CDR3 DNA: TGTGCCAGCAGCGCCGCTTCGGGCAGAGTGCGGGCTGGGGCCAACGTCCTGACTTTC. Its protein product is CASSAASGRVRAGANVLTF.

V is TRBV7-2 and J is TRBJ2-5, with 11 bases fitting TRBD2. The CDR3 contains 16 residues. Per the germline V gene, CDR1 is SGHTA and CDR2 is FQGNSA. With V trimmed by 1 base and J by 3 bases, 4 bases remained unmatched. The chain's CDR3 is CASSLGSLAGEETQYF. The CDR3 coding sequence is TGTGCCAGCAGCTTAGGCTCACTAGCGGGGGAAGAGACCCAGTACTTC.

A few counts support this clone. The chain recombines TRBV2 with TRBJ1-4; D perhaps matches TRBD1 (5 bases). CDR1 and CDR2 from the germline V gene are SNHLY and FYNNEI. V was cut by 7 bases and J by 9 bases, with 15 bases left in between. The CDR3 has 13 amino acids. CDR3 nucleotide sequence: TGTGCCAGCAAGAGAGAGTCAGGGAAAAAACTGTTTTTT. Its protein is CASKRESGKKLFF. The variable domain in full, completed from reference TRBV2 and TRBJ1-4, reads EPEVTQTPSHQVTQMGQEVILRCVPISNHLYFYWYRQILGQKVEFLVSFYNNEISEKSEIFDDQFSVERPDGSNFTLKIRSTKLEDSAMYFCASKRESGKKLFFGSGTQLSVL.

This clone occurred once. V usage is TRBV9 and J usage is TRBJ1-1, with no clear D. The germline gives CDR1 SGDLS, CDR2 YYNGEE. CDR3 size: 14 residues. V gave up 1 base and J gave up 1 base, with 8 bases separating them. CDR3 nucleotide sequence: TGTGCCAGCAGCGTAACAGCAGCGAACACTGAAGCTTTCTTT. This sequence encodes CASSVTAANTEAFF.

The chain is built from TRBV2 and TRBJ1-1; 9 nucleotides align to TRBD1. CDR1 and CDR2 (germline): SNHLY, FYNNEI. The CDR3 has 19 amino acids. Losses at the gene ends were 0 bases for V and 0 bases for J; bases not matched to a gene: 11. CDR3 protein: CASSEAVQGARKMNTEAFF. The CDR3 bases are TGTGCCAGCAGTGAAGCAGTACAGGGGGCGCGTAAGATGAACACTGAAGCTTTCTTT.

The V and J genes are TRBV4-1 and TRBJ1-6; D remains unclear. Germline V gives CDR1 MGHRA, CDR2 YSYEKL. CDR3 length: 18 residues. Between the trimmed V and J ends, which lost 1 base and 6 bases, there was a span of 19 bases. CDR3 residues: CASSQVGSMASANSPLHF. CDR3 nucleotides: TGCGCCAGCAGCCAAGTCGGGTCCATGGCCAGTGCTAATTCACCCCTCCACTTT.

This clone was picked up a small number of times. The V gene is TRBV14, the J gene TRBJ1-3; maybe TRBD1 (6 bases). Germline V CDR1 and CDR2: SGHDN, FVKESK. The V end lost 4 bases, the J end lost 3 bases, and 10 bases lay between the germline ends. This CDR3 has 14 amino acids. CDR3 in amino acids: CASSPHRVGNTIYF. CDR3 nucleotide sequence: TGTGCCAGCAGCCCTCACAGGGTTGGAAACACCATATATTTT.

A few counts support this clone. The rearrangement links TRBV6-5 to TRBJ1-1; weak D call: TRBD1 (5 bases). Germline CDR1 and CDR2: MNHEY and SVGAGI. Trimming cost V 1 base and J 10 bases, with 13 bases left between them. The CDR3 sequence is 13 residues long. The CDR3: CASSYFQGGRAFF. The DNA for the CDR3 is TGTGCCAGCAGTTACTTCCAGGGCGGTCGAGCTTTCTTT.

A few counts support this clone. A junction boundary mismatches the germline segment, possibly from a read error. V is TRBV7-9 and J is TRBJ1-2, with D possibly matching TRBD1 (6 bases). The CDR3 runs to 12 residues. Germline V gives CDR1 SEHNR, CDR2 FQNEAQ (reference sequence). The CDR3 sequence: CASSLAGAWYTF. The DNA for the CDR3 is TGTGCCAGCAGCCTAGCGGGGGCCTGGTACACCTTC.

The rearrangement uses TRBV7-2 and TRBJ2-1, with TRBD1 identical over 9 bases. The length of the CDR3 is 15 residues. V shed 4 bases and J 6 bases; nucleotides not matched to a gene: 7. From germline, CDR1 is SGHTA and CDR2 FQGNSA. The CDR3 here is CASSCGQGRLNEQFF. The CDR3 DNA reads TGTGCCAGCAGCTGTGGACAGGGGAGGCTCAATGAGCAGTTCTTC. Drawing the rest from reference TRBV7-2 and TRBJ2-1, the complete variable domain is GAGVSQSPSNKVTEKGKDVELRCDPISGHTALYWYRQSLGQGLEFLIYFQGNSAPDKSGLPSDRFSAERTGGSVSTLTIQRTQQEDSAVYLCASSCGQGRLNEQFFGPGTRLTVL.

The rearrangement joins TRBV7-9 to TRBJ1-2; D may be TRBD1 (6 bases). The length of the CDR3 is 14 residues. CDR1 SEHNR and CDR2 FQNEAQ come from the germline V gene (reference sequence). V gave up 7 bases and J gave up 8 bases, with 20 bases separating them. Written as DNA, the CDR3 is TGTGCCAGCACCCCGACGGGGCAGGGGTTGGGCTACACCTTC. It yields the protein CASTPTGQGLGYTF.

The V and J genes are TRBV9 and TRBJ2-5; TRBD1 might be the D (5 bases). CDR1 is SGDLS and CDR2 is YYNGEE in the germline V gene. The V and J ends lost 2 bases and 5 bases respectively, with 16 bases between them. This CDR3 has 15 amino acids. The CDR3 region is CASSVGIRDEETQYF. CDR3 in DNA: TGTGCCAGCAGCGTTGGTATCAGGGATGAGGAGACCCAGTACTTC.